These T cell receptor beta chains were read from a single sample in a study of somatic mutations in cytotoxic T cells in rheumatoid arthritis. The assay was immunoSEQ multiplex PCR, and TCRdb's table has in-frame clones only and misses some. The sample lists 20,000 or so clones; approximately 83% were seen once. Sequences were obtained from CD8+ T cells sorted from blood. Receptors originate from a man aged 18-30 years with rheumatoid arthritis. Each CDR3 is given with its conserved first and last residue. The D gene is left open where the match is weak. Some rows have no size entry. The others give once, few or many, or a class for an expanded clone.

>TRBJ2-5|.|.|TRBV27
CASSLLRETQYF
TGTGCCAGCAGTTTATTAAGAGAGACCCAGTACTTC
>TRBJ2-3|.|.|TRBV11-1
CASSLPGAYTDTQYF
TGTGCCAGCAGCTTACCAGGGGCCTACACAGATACGCAGTATTTT
>TRBJ1-6|TRBD1|.|TRBV28
CASSFGPGQGAPLHF
TGTGCCAGCAGTTTTGGCCCGGGACAGGGGGCCCCCCTCCACTTT
>TRBJ2-1|TRBD1|.|TRBV27
CASSFIGRGRDNEQFF
TGTGCCAGCAGTTTTATCGGCAGGGGGCGCGACAATGAGCAGTTCTTC
>TRBJ2-2|TRBD2|.|TRBV13
CASSPVGEGTGELFF
TGTGCCAGCAGCCCCGTGGGGGAGGGAACCGGGGAGCTGTTTTTT
>TRBJ1-3|.|.|TRBV11-2
CASSWTDASSGNTIYF
TGTGCCAGCAGCTGGACGGACGCGTCCTCTGGAAACACCATATATTTT
>TRBJ2-5|.|.|TRBV7-9
CASSFVTAQETQYF
TGTGCCAGCAGCTTTGTAACAGCGCAAGAGACCCAGTACTTC
>TRBJ2-7|.|.|TRBV2
CASIATSAAIGQSISYEQYF
TGTGCCAGCATTGCTACCTCGGCCGCGATCGGACAAAGTATTTCCTACGAGCAGTACTTC
>TRBJ1-6|.|.|TRBV6-1
CASSEADNSPLHF
TGTGCCAGCAGTGAAGCGGACAATTCACCCCTCCACTTT
>TRBJ1-6|.|.|TRBV7-4
CASSLKDDKWVSSYNSPLHF
TGTGCCAGCAGCTTAAAGGACGATAAATGGGTGAGCTCCTATAATTCACCCCTCCACTTT
>TRBJ1-5|.|.|TRBV5-6
CASSLAGAGQPQHF
TGTGCCAGCAGCTTGGCCGGGGCCGGTCAGCCCCAGCATTTT
>TRBJ2-1|.|.|TRBV25-1
CASSEYEGAGQFF
TGTGCCAGCAGTGAATATGAGGGAGCGGGCCAGTTCTTC
>TRBJ2-6|.|.|TRBV9
CASKGVSGANVLTF
TGTGCCAGCAAGGGGGTCTCAGGGGCCAACGTCCTGACTTTC
>TRBJ1-5|.|.|TRBV27
CASSSIGGSNQPQHF
TGTGCCAGCAGTAGTATAGGGGGGAGCAATCAGCCCCAGCATTTT
>TRBJ2-6|TRBD2|few|TRBV6-4
CASSDSGLAGSSSGANVLTF
TGTGCCAGCAGTGATTCCGGACTAGCGGGGTCCTCCTCTGGGGCCAACGTCCTGACTTTC
>TRBJ2-7|.|.|TRBV5-8
CASSPATSYEQYF
TGTGCCAGCAGCCCCGCGACCTCCTACGAGCAGTACTTC
>TRBJ2-7|TRBD1|.|TRBV6-5
CASRRGGEPTYEQYF
TGTGCCAGCAGAAGAGGGGGCGAACCTACCTACGAGCAGTACTTC
>TRBJ2-1|.|.|TRBV5-6
CASSSFGSYNEQFF
TGTGCCAGCAGCTCCTTTGGCTCCTACAATGAGCAGTTCTTC
>TRBJ2-7|TRBD1|.|TRBV28
CASSFLDREYEQYF
TGTGCCAGCAGTTTCTTGGACAGGGAATACGAGCAGTACTTC
>TRBJ2-3|TRBD2|.|TRBV9
CASSPRTSGAPDTQYF
TGTGCCAGCAGCCCAAGGACTAGCGGGGCCCCAGATACGCAGTATTTT
>TRBJ1-2|.|.|TRBV27
CASSSQGPLGYTF
TGTGCCAGCAGCTCTCAGGGGCCCCTGGGCTACACCTTC
>TRBJ1-1|.|.|TRBV4-1
CASSQKAAGLTEAFF
TGCGCCAGCAGCCAAAAAGCGGCAGGATTGACTGAAGCTTTCTTT
>TRBJ2-7|.|.|TRBV7-9
CASSLVRSRDILREQYF
TGTGCCAGCAGCTTAGTCCGCTCTCGCGACATCCTACGAGAGCAGTACTTC
>TRBJ2-2|.|.|TRBV6-4
CASSDSSAGELFF
TGTGCCAGCAGTGACTCTAGCGCCGGGGAGCTGTTTTTT
>TRBJ1-5|.|few|TRBV6-6
CASSYRGQSNQPQHF
TGTGCCAGCAGTTACCGAGGACAAAGCAATCAGCCCCAGCATTTT
>TRBJ1-6|.|.|TRBV23-1
CASSQSGHLSSYNSPLHF
TGCGCCAGCAGTCAATCGGGCCATCTGAGCTCCTATAATTCACCCCTCCACTTT
>TRBJ1-5|.|.|TRBV19
CATSWNRDQPQHF
TGTGCCACTTCTTGGAATAGAGATCAGCCCCAGCATTTT
>TRBJ1-4|.|once|TRBV4-2
CASSQVMEGLSNEKLFF
TGTGCCAGCAGCCAAGTAATGGAGGGGCTTTCTAATGAAAAACTGTTTTTT
>TRBJ2-7|.|.|TRBV7-9
CASSQTGRTYEQYF
TGTGCCAGCAGCCAGACAGGGAGGACCTACGAGCAGTACTTC
>TRBJ1-1|TRBD1|few|TRBV2
CASGGTGNTEAFF
TGTGCCAGCGGAGGGACAGGGAACACTGAAGCTTTCTTT
>TRBJ2-1|TRBD1|.|TRBV6-5
CASHQTGDPYNEQFF
TGTGCCAGCCATCAGACAGGGGACCCCTACAATGAGCAGTTCTTC
>TRBJ1-2|.|.|TRBV7-9
CASSLVFRRAGKLYGYTF
TGTGCCAGCAGCTTAGTATTTAGGAGGGCAGGGAAGCTCTATGGCTACACCTTC
>TRBJ1-2|TRBD1|.|TRBV4-1
CASSQDRTGGTYGYTF
TGCGCCAGCAGCCAAGATCGGACAGGGGGCACCTATGGCTACACCTTC
>TRBJ2-7|.|few|TRBV28
CASSSTLGAYEQYF
TGTGCCAGCAGTTCAACACTAGGGGCGTACGAGCAGTACTTC
>TRBJ2-5|.|large|TRBV7-6
CASSSQGGIQETQYF
TGTGCCAGCAGCTCCCAAGGAGGGATTCAAGAGACCCAGTACTTC
>TRBJ2-1|TRBD1|.|TRBV4-1
CASSRTRQGVNEQFF
TGCGCCAGCAGCAGGACCCGACAGGGGGTTAATGAGCAGTTCTTC
>TRBJ1-1|.|.|TRBV13
CASSLLIRRNTEAFF
TGTGCCAGCAGCTTATTAATTAGGCGCAACACTGAAGCTTTCTTT
>TRBJ1-6|.|.|TRBV4-3
CASSQEHSSNSPLHF
TGCGCCAGCAGCCAAGAGCACAGCAGCAATTCACCCCTCCACTTT
>TRBJ1-3|.|.|TRBV4-3
CASSQGVRMGDTIYF
TGCGCCAGCAGCCAAGGCGTCCGCATGGGAGACACCATATATTTT
>TRBJ2-5|.|.|TRBV5-1
CASSRGPWERQETQYF
TGCGCCAGCAGCCGGGGCCCCTGGGAAAGACAAGAGACCCAGTACTTC
>TRBJ1-1|.|.|TRBV10-3
CAISEEDMGNTEAFF
TGTGCCATCAGTGAGGAAGATATGGGGAACACTGAAGCTTTCTTT
>TRBJ2-1|.|.|TRBV11-2
CASSLRGNNEQFF
TGTGCCAGCAGCTTGCGCGGGAACAATGAGCAGTTCTTC
>TRBJ1-2|.|.|TRBV2
CASSEPTANYGYTF
TGTGCCAGCAGTGAGCCGACAGCTAACTATGGCTACACCTTC
>TRBJ2-7|TRBD1|once|TRBV6-5
CASSYFTGGAAYEQYF
TGTGCCAGCAGTTACTTTACAGGGGGCGCAGCCTACGAGCAGTACTTC
>TRBJ1-2|.|.|TRBV7-9
CASSLAVSSQLEGYTF
TGTGCCAGCAGCTTAGCCGTCTCGAGCCAGCTGGAAGGCTACACCTTC
>TRBJ2-1|.|.|TRBV7-8
CASSPGQMGGAENEQFF
TGTGCCAGCAGCCCTGGGCAAATGGGGGGGGCAGAGAATGAGCAGTTCTTC
>TRBJ2-7|TRBD2|.|TRBV9
CASSSSGEYEQYF
TGTGCCAGCAGCAGCAGCGGGGAGTACGAGCAGTACTTC
>TRBJ2-7|TRBD1|.|TRBV7-8
CASSSTGGPYEQYF
TGTGCCAGCAGCTCGACAGGGGGGCCCTACGAGCAGTACTTC
>TRBJ2-3|TRBD1|.|TRBV2
CASSEAGTASTDTQYF
TGTGCCAGCAGTGAAGCGGGGACAGCCAGCACAGATACGCAGTATTTT
>TRBJ1-2|.|.|TRBV6-5
CASSYSGGPAYGYTF
TGTGCCAGCAGTTACTCTGGCGGTCCTGCCTATGGCTACACCTTC
>TRBJ1-1|TRBD1|.|TRBV6-5
CASSSTGIGMNTEAFF
TGTGCCAGCAGTTCGACAGGGATCGGTATGAACACTGAAGCTTTCTTT
>TRBJ2-7|.|.|TRBV7-9
CASSLGLQRPYEQYF
TGTGCCAGCAGCTTAGGTCTACAGCGACCCTACGAGCAGTACTTC
>TRBJ1-1|.|.|TRBV28
CASSLDSMNTEAFF
TGTGCCAGCAGCTTGGACAGTATGAACACTGAAGCTTTCTTT
>TRBJ1-2|TRBD1|.|TRBV28
CASSPKQGALGYTF
TGTGCCAGCAGTCCAAAACAGGGGGCGCTTGGCTACACCTTC
>TRBJ1-5|.|.|TRBV28
CASSFDGRWNQPQHF
TGTGCCAGCAGTTTCGATGGCCGATGGAATCAGCCCCAGCATTTT
>TRBJ2-1|.|.|TRBV2
CASSEGLGGNEQFF
TGTGCCAGCAGTGAAGGACTAGGAGGGAATGAGCAGTTCTTC